The rows below give T cell receptor beta chains drawn from one sample of a study of blood T cell repertoires in COVID-19. Profiling relied on immunoSEQ multiplex PCR, and the TCRdb table lists in-frame clones only, not all of them. This repertoire shows under 300,000 clones, about 83% found once; its top ten account for around 2%. Sequenced sample: peripheral blood. These receptors came from a young man who had recovered from COVID-19. Both conserved end residues are part of each CDR3. The order of the fields is clone size, J gene, D gene, V gene, CDR3 DNA, CDR3 protein. The D gene is left open where the match is weak. Part of the rows lack a size; the others show once, few, many or a class for expanded clones.

>.|TRBJ1-1|TRBD1|TRBV4-1
TGCGCCAGCAGCCATGGGACAGTGAACACTGAAGCTTTCTTT
CASSHGTVNTEAFF
>.|TRBJ2-1|.|TRBV9
TGTGCCAGCAGCGTTGGTAGTTTAGTCAATGAGCAGTTCTTC
CASSVGSLVNEQFF
>.|TRBJ1-2|TRBD1|TRBV24-1
TGTGCCACCAGTGCCTCGGACAGGAGTGGCTACACCTTC
CATSASDRSGYTF
>.|TRBJ2-2|.|TRBV5-6
TGTGCCAGCAGCTGGGGAGAACTTAGGGACACCGGGGAGCTGTTTTTT
CASSWGELRDTGELFF
>.|TRBJ1-2|TRBD1|TRBV3-1/TRBV3-2
TGTGCCAGCAGCCAAGATAGGACAGGGGGTTTCTATGGCTACACCTTC
CASSQDRTGGFYGYTF
>.|TRBJ2-2|TRBD1|TRBV9
TGTGCCAGCAGCGTAGAGGGGACAGCGATTACCGGGGAGCTGTTTTTT
CASSVEGTAITGELFF
>.|TRBJ2-2|TRBD2|TRBV10-3
TGTGCCATCAGTGAGCCTCGACTAGCGGGGGAGACCTGGAACACCGGGGAGCTGTTTTTT
CAISEPRLAGETWNTGELFF
>.|TRBJ2-5|.|TRBV5-1
TGCGCCAGCAGTCCCCTTAGACAGAGCTTGCAAGAGACCCAGTACTTC
CASSPLRQSLQETQYF
>.|TRBJ2-5|.|TRBV14
TGTGCCAGCAGCGCCGGGTTCGGCCAAGAGACCCAGTACTTC
CASSAGFGQETQYF
>few|TRBJ1-1|.|TRBV5-6
TGTGCCAGCAGCTTATTACAGGGCACGTATGAAGCTTTCTTT
CASSLLQGTYEAFF
>.|TRBJ2-5|TRBD2|TRBV5-6
TGTGCCAGCAGCTTTTTAGCGGGGGGGAAAGAGACCCAGTACTTC
CASSFLAGGKETQYF
>.|TRBJ1-1|.|TRBV10-3
TGTGCCATCAGTCCGGGTCTAAACACTGAAGCTTTCTTT
CAISPGLNTEAFF
>.|TRBJ2-5|.|TRBV5-4
TGTGCCAGCAGCTTGGCCTTGGAACAGGACCTCCGGGAGACCCAGTACTTC
CASSLALEQDLRETQYF
>.|TRBJ2-7|TRBD1|TRBV11-1
TGTGCCAGCAGCACCCTCGACAGGGTCAAGTCCTACGAGCAGTACTTC
CASSTLDRVKSYEQYF
>once|TRBJ2-7|TRBD1|TRBV5-4
TGTGCCAGCAGCCCCGGGACAGGGTTCTCTTACGAGCAGTACTTC
CASSPGTGFSYEQYF
>.|TRBJ1-5|.|TRBV7-6
TGTGCCAGCAGCTTGAGGACAGCTGGGCCGGGGAGCAATCAGCCCCAGCATTTT
CASSLRTAGPGSNQPQHF
>once|TRBJ2-7|.|TRBV6-5
TGTGCCAGCAGTTCGACAGCCTCCTACGAGCAGTACTTC
CASSSTASYEQYF
>.|TRBJ1-1|.|TRBV6-5
TGTGCCAGCAGTTACTCGGGGGGTATCGGGACTGAAGCTTTCTTT
CASSYSGGIGTEAFF
>.|TRBJ2-1|TRBD1|TRBV24-1
TGTGCCACCAGTGATTGGACAGGGGCGGATGAGCAGTTCTTC
CATSDWTGADEQFF
>.|TRBJ1-3|.|TRBV20-1
TGCAGTGCTAGTTGGGGGGGCTCTGGAAACACCATATATTTT
CSASWGGSGNTIYF
>.|TRBJ1-1|.|TRBV11-2
TGTGCCAGCAGCTTAGGTATAGCGAGACACAAGAACACTGAAGCTTTCTTT
CASSLGIARHKNTEAFF
>.|TRBJ2-5|TRBD2|TRBV29-1
TGCAGCGTCGGACTAGCTGGAGAGACCCAGTACTTC
CSVGLAGETQYF
>.|TRBJ2-7|TRBD1|TRBV9
TGTGCCAGCAGCGCCGGGACAGCCTACGAGCAGTACTTC
CASSAGTAYEQYF
>few|TRBJ1-1|.|TRBV18
TGTGCCAGCTCGAGACTAGTGGACACTGAAGCTTTCTTT
CASSRLVDTEAFF
>.|TRBJ1-2|.|TRBV10-3
TGTGCCATCAGTGTCGAACAGATCTATGGCTACACCTTC
CAISVEQIYGYTF
>.|TRBJ1-2|TRBD1|TRBV10-3
TGTGCCATCAGTGAGTTAGGGGGCAGCTATGGCTACACCTTC
CAISELGGSYGYTF
>.|TRBJ1-6|TRBD1|TRBV19
TGTGCCAGTAGTGATCCGGGACAGCATTCACCCCTCCACTTT
CASSDPGQHSPLHF
>once|TRBJ1-2|TRBD1|TRBV19
TGTGCCAGTAGTAGGACAGGGGGGGGCTATGGCTACACCTTC
CASSRTGGGYGYTF
>many|TRBJ1-3|.|TRBV5-6
TGTGCCAGCAGCCAAGGGGGTTCTGGAAACACCATATATTTT
CASSQGGSGNTIYF
>once|TRBJ1-2|.|TRBV29-1
TGCAGCGTCGACGACCGCCGAGGAGGCTACACCTTC
CSVDDRRGGYTF
>.|TRBJ1-1|.|TRBV28
TGTGCCAGCCGCCCGCGGAAAAACACTGAAGCTTTCTTT
CASRPRKNTEAFF
>.|TRBJ2-4|.|TRBV6-5
TGTGCCAGCAGTTCTATTTCAGGAAACATTCAGTACTTC
CASSSISGNIQYF
>.|TRBJ1-1|TRBD1|TRBV18
TGTGCCAGCTCACCAAGACAGGGGGAGGCTTTCTTT
CASSPRQGEAFF
>.|TRBJ1-2|TRBD1|TRBV5-4
TGTGCCAGCATCGAAAGGGACAGAAACTATGGCTACACCTTC
CASIERDRNYGYTF
>.|TRBJ2-5|TRBD2|TRBV3-1/TRBV3-2
TGTGCCAGCAGCCAGGCCACCGGGACTAGATTCGGGGCCCAAGAGACCCAGTACTTC
CASSQATGTRFGAQETQYF
>.|TRBJ1-2|.|TRBV6-5
TGTGCCAGCAGTCCCCGAGGTGGATCCAACTATGGCTACACCTTC
CASSPRGGSNYGYTF
>.|TRBJ2-2|TRBD1|TRBV11-3
TGTGCCAGCAGCTCGTACAGGGGAACCGGGGAGCTGTTTTTT
CASSSYRGTGELFF
>.|TRBJ1-3|.|TRBV6-5
TGTGCCAGCAGTATGTCAGTTGGAAACACCATATATTTT
CASSMSVGNTIYF
>.|TRBJ1-1|TRBD1|TRBV28
TGTGCCAGCAGTTCGGACAGGAGGGCAGCTTTCTTT
CASSSDRRAAFF
>.|TRBJ2-2|.|TRBV21-1
TGTGCCAGCAGCAAAAGTTTACAGGGGCAAACCGGGGAGCTGTTTTTT
CASSKSLQGQTGELFF
>.|TRBJ2-7|.|TRBV12-3/TRBV12-4
TGTGCCAGCAGTCGGGACTCTATCTACGAGCAGTACTTC
CASSRDSIYEQYF
>.|TRBJ2-5|TRBD2|TRBV20-1
TGCAGTGCTAGTTTTTCTAGCGGGGGCCAAGAGACCCAGTACTTC
CSASFSSGGQETQYF
>.|TRBJ2-5|TRBD2|TRBV20-1
TGCAGTGCTAGTCTGGCGGGGGGGCAACAGACCCAGTACTTC
CSASLAGGQQTQYF
>.|TRBJ2-5|TRBD1|TRBV2
TGTGCCAGCAGTGAGGACAGGGCTTGGGAGACCCAGTACTTC
CASSEDRAWETQYF
>.|TRBJ1-6|.|TRBV9
TGTGCCAGCAGCAACCTTCCCCAAGCGGGGCCAAATTCACCCCTCCACTTT
CASSNLPQAGPNSPLHF
>.|TRBJ2-7|TRBD1|TRBV6-5
TGTGCCAGCAGACCGGGACAGGGCTACTACGAGCAGTACTTC
CASRPGQGYYEQYF
>many|TRBJ2-7|.|TRBV6-5
TGTGCCAGCTCTTGGGGTCCCGGGGGCTCCTACGAGCAGTACTTC
CASSWGPGGSYEQYF
>.|TRBJ1-2|.|TRBV9
TGTGCCAGCAGCGGGAGCGGGACCATCTATGGCTACACCTTC
CASSGSGTIYGYTF
>.|TRBJ1-2|.|TRBV2
TGTGCCAGCACCAATCTGGGGGGAGGCTACACCTTC
CASTNLGGGYTF
>.|TRBJ2-5|.|TRBV2
TGTGCCGGGGCGCCCGGGAGTAGTTCGGACCAGTACTTC
CAGAPGSSSDQYF